There are a few counts of the clone carrying this T cell receptor (beta chain). Its antigen is still unknown. This sample was taken from a study of response to subunit inactivated influenza vaccine. Study-level points and caveats: Only a handful of new T cells, the authors suggested, are recruited with each seasonal influenza vaccination.

A single record per CDR3 protein comes from TCRdb applying MiXCR to the RT-PCR reads. The sample has over 400,000 distinct CDR3 sequences; approximately 11% are singletons. Germline CDR1 is MDHEN and CDR2 is SYDVKM. The CDR3 spans 14 residues. With 8 bases clipped from V and 8 bases from J, the junction kept 8 bases outside the gene matches. The sequencing used PBMCs from blood, collected about 40 days after vaccination. The clonotype originates from a man in his fifties or sixties who received an inactivated influenza vaccine. The chain joins TRBV28 to TRBJ1-4; 10 bases match TRBD1. The CDR3 region has the DNA TGTGCCAGCGTACCGGGACAGGGGACCGAAAAACTGTTTTTT. It codes for CASVPGQGTEKLFF. Filled out from reference TRBV28 and TRBJ1-4, the complete variable domain reads DVKVTQSSRYLVKRTGEKVFLECVQDMDHENMFWYRQDPGLGLRLIYFSYDVKMKEKGDIPEGYSVSREKKERFSLILESASTNQTSMYLCASVPGQGTEKLFFGSGTQLSVL.